This T cell receptor beta chain was documented in a study of cytomegalovirus exposure and HLA in healthy donors. Study as a whole: The 120 or so validation repertoires were reported in a later analysis to have been generated on the same platform as the approximately 700 first-cohort repertoires. The study's findings and limits: As confirmed in vitro, a few CMV-associated chains were specific for CMV antigens. A subsequent analysis found that TCR clusters from the first cohort also tended to co-occur in the approximately 110 validation repertoires, with approximately 94% of cluster scores above 0.

A note on this clone: Its antigen is not known.

TCRdb's table, derived via immunoSEQ multiplex PCR, lists solely in-frame clones and lacks some. The sample consists of around 140,000 clones, 89% of them appearing once. Donors were drawn from the approximately 120-subject validation cohort, separate from the roughly 610-subject first cohort. The CDR3 contains 14 residues. Germline lookup yields CDR1 KGHSH and CDR2 LQKENI. V lost 4 bases and J lost 5; bases outside the gene matches: 4. Sequencing used PBMCs. The receptor's source is a woman under 30 in good health and CMV-seronegative. The V and J genes are TRBV18 and TRBJ2-3, with 9 bases lining up with TRBD1. CDR3 bases: TGTGCCAGCTCACAAACAGGGGGCGGAGATACGCAGTATTTT. This sequence encodes CASSQTGGGDTQYF.